Listed here are 25 T cell receptor beta chains from one sample, sequenced in a study of OX40 agonist ivuxolimab in advanced cancers. TCRdb keeps only in-frame clones here, not all; method: immunoSEQ multiplex PCR. The repertoire holds 60,000 to 85,000 clones, with around 92% as singletons. Sequenced here: CD4+ or CD8+ T cells sorted from blood, sampled in a trial of the OX40 agonist ivuxolimab. Receptors were obtained from an adult with an advanced solid tumor such as melanoma, head and neck, liver or kidney cancer.

The CDR3 DNA reads TGTGCCAGCAGCCGCCTGGTGATCACGAACACTGAAGCTTTCTTT. Translating gives CASSRLVITNTEAFF. V and J are TRBV6-5 and TRBJ1-1; D gene uncertain. The CDR3 is 15 amino acids. Trimming took 6 bases from V and 1 from J, leaving 15 bases between them. Per the germline V gene, CDR1 is MNHEY and CDR2 is SVGAGI.

This clone was counted a single time. The V and J genes are TRBV5-4 and TRBJ2-3; the D gene is possibly TRBD2 (6 bases). The germline gives CDR1 SGHNT, CDR2 YYREEE (reference sequence). V lost 0 bases to trimming and J lost 6 bases, with 14 bases between them. This CDR3 spans 15 amino acids. The DNA of the CDR3 is TGTGCCAGCAGCTTGGGGACTACCAGTAGGGATACGCAGTATTTT. Its protein product is CASSLGTTSRDTQYF.

The rearrangement links TRBV11-3 to TRBJ2-1; 7 bases align to TRBD1. The CDR3 is 15 amino acids. Per the germline V gene, CDR1 is SGHNT and CDR2 is YENEEA. The V gene end was trimmed by 2 bases and the J gene end by 7 bases; junction bases not matched to a gene: 8. CDR3 residues: CASSLRAGGRNEQFF. In DNA, the CDR3 is TGTGCCAGCAGCTTACGGGCAGGGGGTAGGAATGAGCAGTTCTTC.

This chain joins TRBV11-3 and TRBJ2-1, with 7 bases fitting TRBD2. The CDR3 length is 17 residues. Trimming removed 4 bases from V and 2 bases from J; junction bases left unmatched: 11. CDR1 is SGHNT and CDR2 is YENEEA in the germline V gene. CDR3 sequence (DNA): TGTGCCAGCAGCTCAAGTCGGGGGGAGCACCCCTACAATGAGCAGTTCTTC. Translating gives CASSSSRGEHPYNEQFF.

The chain uses TRBV5-5 and TRBJ2-7; tentative D call: TRBD1 (6 bases). Germline CDR1 SGHKS, CDR2 YYEKEE (reference sequence). The V end was cut by 1 base, the J end by 5 bases, with 22 bases between. The CDR3 totals 17 residues. CDR3 in DNA: TGTGCCAGCAGCTTGTCGCCCGGGGCAGGGGAGTTGGACGAGCAGTACTTC. This translates into CASSLSPGAGELDEQYF.

The rearrangement joins TRBV4-1 to TRBJ1-2; D remains unclear. V lost 0 bases and J 8 bases, leaving 10 bases between the germline ends. The CDR3 runs to 13 residues. The V gene's germline CDR1 is MGHRA and CDR2 YSYEKL. The CDR3 DNA sequence: TGCGCCAGCAGCCAAGATCGAATTCGCGGCTACACCTTC. Translated, it gives CASSQDRIRGYTF.

In this sample, this clone turned up once. Germline is not matched at one junction end, which may reflect a read error. V usage is TRBV7-8 and J usage is TRBJ2-7; weak D call: TRBD2 (6 bases). Germline V lookup: CDR1 SGHVS, CDR2 FQNEAQ. The CDR3 is 14 amino acids. The CDR3 DNA reads TGTGTCAGCAGCTTAAAGCGGGCGCCCTACGAGCAGTACTTC. Protein product: CVSSLKRAPYEQYF.

This clone was seen only a few times. DNA for the CDR3: TGTGCCAGCAGCGTAAAGGGGTCCCAAGGTGAAGCTTTCTTT. Encoded protein: CASSVKGSQGEAFF. V gene TRBV9 combines with J gene TRBJ1-1, with a possible D match to TRBD1 (5 bases). Trimming stripped 1 base from V and 7 bases from J, with 14 bases between. The CDR3 totals 14 residues. Germline V gives CDR1 SGDLS, CDR2 YYNGEE.

CDR3 nucleotides: TGTGCCAGTAGTTTACAGCCTGAGATCGAGCTGTTTTTT. This translates into CASSLQPEIELFF. The genes are TRBV19 and TRBJ2-2; D gene unclear. Trimming pared 5 bases from V and 11 bases from J, leaving 15 bases between. There are 13 residues in the CDR3. The germline CDR1 and CDR2 sequences are LNHDA and SQIVND (reference sequence).

The chain recombines TRBV6-5 with TRBJ2-7, with TRBD1 matching 10 bases. The CDR3 covers 13 residues. With 7 bases clipped from V and 7 bases from J, the junction kept 7 bases outside the gene matches. The V gene's germline CDR1 is MNHEY and CDR2 SVGAGI. The CDR3 is CASTIRTGGEQYF. The CDR3 coding sequence is TGTGCCAGCACTATCAGGACAGGGGGGGAGCAGTACTTC.

V usage is TRBV11-2 and J usage is TRBJ1-4; D perhaps matches TRBD1 (6 bases). The CDR3 length is 14 residues. With 7 bases removed from V and 4 bases from J, the gap between germline ends came to 13 bases. Per the germline V gene, CDR1 is SGHAT and CDR2 is FQNNGV. This CDR3 is CASTWGAGNEKLFF. The CDR3 DNA sequence: TGTGCCAGCACCTGGGGGGCGGGTAATGAAAAACTGTTTTTT. Supplemented by reference TRBV11-2 and TRBJ1-4, the full variable domain reads EAGVAQSPRYKIIEKRQSVAFWCNPISGHATLYWYQQILGQGPKLLIQFQNNGVVDDSQLPKDRFSAERLKGVDSTLKIQPAKLEDSAVYLCASTWGAGNEKLFFGSGTQLSVL.

The chain employs TRBV2 and TRBJ1-1, with D possibly TRBD1 on 6 matching bases. V lost 10 bases and J 4 bases, leaving 10 bases between the germline ends. CDR1 is SNHLY and CDR2 is FYNNEI in the germline V gene. The CDR3 length is 11 residues. The CDR3 region is CANGGRTEAFF. CDR3 DNA sequence: TGTGCCAATGGGGGGCGCACTGAAGCTTTCTTT.

This chain links TRBV5-6 with TRBJ1-2, with D perhaps TRBD1 (5 bases). The CDR3 is made up of 13 amino acids. CDR1 and CDR2 from the germline V gene are SGHDT and YYEEEE. V lost 2 bases to trimming and J lost 8 bases, with 13 bases between them. The CDR3 DNA is TGTGCCAGCAGCTTCGCCGACCGGGACGGCTACACCTTC. This encodes CASSFADRDGYTF.

The rearrangement links TRBV5-4 to TRBJ1-2; 7 nucleotides align to TRBD1. This CDR3 is built from 16 residues. Losses at the gene ends were 2 bases for V and 6 bases for J; bases not matched to a gene: 13. Per germline, CDR1 SGHNT and CDR2 YYREEE (reference sequence). Written as DNA, the CDR3 is TGTGCCAGCAGCTTCGGTCCCCGACAGGGTATTGATGGCTACACCTTC. This gives the protein CASSFGPRQGIDGYTF.

J is TRBJ2-3 and V is TRBV11-3; TRBD2 agrees at 11 bases. The V and J ends lost 5 bases and 3 bases, in that order; junction bases with no gene match: 7. The CDR3 extends over 16 amino acids. CDR1 and CDR2 (germline): SGHNT, YENEEA. The CDR3 sequence: CASSVSGGAGTDTQYF. CDR3 DNA: TGTGCCAGCAGCGTTAGCGGGGGGGCTGGAACAGATACGCAGTATTTT.

The chain carries TRBV15 and TRBJ1-1; TRBD1 matches 9 bases. With V trimmed by 4 bases and J by 10 bases, 13 bases remained unmatched. From germline, CDR1 is LNHNV and CDR2 YYDKDF (reference sequence). CDR3 size: 15 residues. This chain's CDR3 is CATSIRDREALGAFF. The DNA of the CDR3 is TGTGCCACCAGCATTCGGGACAGGGAGGCTTTGGGAGCTTTCTTT.

The CDR3 DNA is TGTGCCAGCAGTTCCCCCCGGGACAGGGATTTCTATGGCTACACCTTC. Amino acids: CASSSPRDRDFYGYTF. This chain links TRBV6-5 with TRBJ1-2; the match to TRBD1 covers 9 bases. The CDR3 is made up of 16 amino acids. The V and J ends lost 4 bases and 4 bases, in that order; junction bases with no gene match: 10. The V gene's germline CDR1 is MNHEY and CDR2 SVGAGI.

This clone was seen just once. CDR3 residues: CASSSPAFTYEQYF. CDR3 sequence (DNA): TGTGCCAGCAGTTCCCCCGCGTTCACCTACGAGCAGTACTTC. The J gene is TRBJ2-7, the V gene TRBV28; D is ambiguous. This CDR3 comprises 14 residues. V was trimmed by 4 bases and J by 2 bases, leaving 12 bases between them. Germline V gives CDR1 MDHEN, CDR2 SYDVKM.

The J gene is TRBJ2-1, the V gene TRBV13, with D perhaps matching TRBD2 (5 bases). Trimming left V 5 bases short and J 0 bases short, with 8 bases between. The CDR3 totals 14 residues. The V gene's germline CDR1 is PRHDT and CDR2 FYEKMQ (reference sequence). Written as DNA, the CDR3 is TGTGCCAGCAGCCCGGGGAGCTCCTACAATGAGCAGTTCTTC. Protein sequence: CASSPGSSYNEQFF.

The chain carries TRBV5-4 and TRBJ2-3; 7 bases map to TRBD2. Germline CDR1 and CDR2: SGHNT and YYREEE (reference sequence). After removal of 10 bases from V and 2 bases from J, the junction contained 13 bases not matched to a gene. The CDR3 is 15 residues long. CDR3 sequence reads: CAYEGLAEITDTQYF. Here the CDR3 DNA reads TGTGCCTATGAGGGGCTAGCGGAAATCACAGATACGCAGTATTTT.

The V gene is TRBV5-6, the J gene TRBJ2-6; TRBD1 might be the D (6 bases). V dropped 6 bases and J dropped 2 bases, with 21 bases sitting between them. Germline lookup yields CDR1 SGHDT and CDR2 YYEEEE. This CDR3 has 18 residues. CDR3 amino acids: CASTPDWIRTAGANVLTF. CDR3 DNA: TGTGCCAGCACCCCCGATTGGATCAGGACAGCTGGGGCCAACGTCCTGACTTTC.

The chain carries TRBV18 and TRBJ2-1; a weak D match, TRBD2 (6 bases). Germline loops: CDR1 KGHSH, CDR2 LQKENI. The V end was cut by 6 bases, the J end by 9 bases, with 24 bases between. The CDR3 is 16 residues long. CDR3 sequence (DNA): TGTGCCAGCTCCCACAATGACCGGACGGGAGTGTCTGAGCAGTTCTTC. It specifies CASSHNDRTGVSEQFF.

The rearrangement links TRBV27 to TRBJ1-5; the D is unclear. CDR1 is MNHEY and CDR2 is SMNVEV in the germline V gene (reference sequence). The V end was cut by 6 bases, the J end by 2 bases, with 17 bases between. The CDR3 runs to 16 residues. In DNA, the CDR3 is TGTGCCAGCAGCCCCATTCGGACGGACGGCAATCAGCCCCAGCATTTT. Protein sequence: CASSPIRTDGNQPQHF.

CDR3 sequence: CASSEFQPLNEKLFF. Written as DNA, the CDR3 is TGTGCCAGCAGTGAGTTCCAGCCTCTTAATGAAAAACTGTTTTTT. The V gene is TRBV2, the J gene TRBJ1-4, with D unresolved. Germline V gives CDR1 SNHLY, CDR2 FYNNEI. The length of the CDR3 is 15 residues. Trimming removed 3 bases from V and 4 bases from J, with 12 bases in between.

The chain joins TRBV28 to TRBJ1-5, with a possible D match to TRBD1 (5 bases). The CDR3 is made up of 14 amino acids. The germline V and J ends were trimmed by 5 bases and 0 bases, with 8 bases remaining between them. Germline values: CDR1 MDHEN, CDR2 SYDVKM. CDR3 region: CASSPGISNQPQHF. The CDR3 bases are TGTGCCAGCAGTCCAGGGATTAGCAATCAGCCCCAGCATTTT.